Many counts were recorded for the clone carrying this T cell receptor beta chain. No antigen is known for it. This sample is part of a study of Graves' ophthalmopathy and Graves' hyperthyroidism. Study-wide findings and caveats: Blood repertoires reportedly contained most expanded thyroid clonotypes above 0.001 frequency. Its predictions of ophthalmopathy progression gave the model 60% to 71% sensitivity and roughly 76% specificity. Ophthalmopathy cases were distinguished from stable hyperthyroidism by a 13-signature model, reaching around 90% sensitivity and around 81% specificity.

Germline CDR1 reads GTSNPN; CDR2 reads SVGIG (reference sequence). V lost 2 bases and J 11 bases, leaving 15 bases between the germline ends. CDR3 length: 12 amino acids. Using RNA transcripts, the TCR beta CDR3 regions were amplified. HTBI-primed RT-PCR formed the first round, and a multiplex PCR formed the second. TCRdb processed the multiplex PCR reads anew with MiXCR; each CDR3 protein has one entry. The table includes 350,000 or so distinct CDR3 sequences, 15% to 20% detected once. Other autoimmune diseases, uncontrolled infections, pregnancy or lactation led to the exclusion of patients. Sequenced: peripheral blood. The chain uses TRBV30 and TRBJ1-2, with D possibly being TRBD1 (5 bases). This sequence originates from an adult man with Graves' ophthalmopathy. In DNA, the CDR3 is TGTGCCTGGAGTCCTCGGGGGTCGCGGTACACCTTC. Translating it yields CAWSPRGSRYTF.